A single sample gave rise to the 5 T cell receptor beta chains below, sequenced in a study of OX40 agonist ivuxolimab in advanced cancers. Repertoires were generated with immunoSEQ multiplex PCR, while TCRdb's copy carries only in-frame clones and drops some. The sample consists of some 66,000 clones, approximately 88% of them appearing once. This specimen was CD4+ or CD8+ T cells sorted from blood, taken in a trial of the OX40 agonist ivuxolimab. The receptors come from an adult with an advanced solid tumor such as melanoma, head and neck, liver or kidney cancer.

This sequence joins TRBV30 and TRBJ2-1, with D perhaps TRBD1 (5 bases). Trimming took off 5 bases at V and 5 bases at J, with 16 bases between the two ends. The length of the CDR3 is 14 residues. CDR1 and CDR2 (germline): GTSNPN, SVGIG (reference sequence). CDR3 sequence (DNA): TGTGCCTGGCAGGGTGTTAATCGAGACAATGAGCAGTTCTTC. This codes for CAWQGVNRDNEQFF.

For the CDR3, the DNA is TGTGCTAGTGGTTTGGCCGCCCAAAACTATGGCTACACCTTC. Protein: CASGLAAQNYGYTF. The chain combines TRBV12-5 with TRBJ1-2; D is unclear. From germline, CDR1 is LGHNT and CDR2 FRNRAP. The CDR3 is 14 residues long. Trimming removed 1 base from V and 2 bases from J, with 8 bases in between.

The chain combines TRBV11-2 with TRBJ1-1, with D hard to call. V was clipped by 5 bases and J by 2 bases, with 9 bases between them. From germline, CDR1 is SGHAT and CDR2 FQNNGV. CDR3 length: 13 residues. Here the CDR3 DNA reads TGTGCCAGCAGCGTACACCAAAACACTGAAGCTTTCTTT. This encodes CASSVHQNTEAFF.

This chain links TRBV5-5 with TRBJ2-6; tentative D call: TRBD2 (5 bases). Trimming left V 4 bases short and J 4 bases short, with 18 bases between. This CDR3 spans 17 amino acids. CDR1 is SGHKS and CDR2 is YYEKEE in the germline V gene (reference sequence). CDR3 in amino acids: CASSDPSIGKGANVLTF. DNA for the CDR3: TGTGCCAGCAGCGACCCCAGTATCGGGAAAGGGGCCAACGTCCTGACTTTC.

The CDR3 nucleotides read TGTGCCAGCATCCGGTCCGGGACTAAGGAAGAGCAGTACTTC. Protein product: CASIRSGTKEEQYF. The chain employs TRBV6-1 and TRBJ2-7; TRBD2 aligns across 7 bases. J lost 7 bases, V lost 7 bases, and 13 bases had no gene match. There are 14 residues in the CDR3. Germline loops: CDR1 MNHNS, CDR2 SASEGT.